One sample yielded the 17 T cell receptor beta chains listed below, sequenced in a study of monozygotic twins with inflammatory bowel disease. TCRdb reprocessed the 5' RACE reads, keeping one entry per CDR3 protein, no DNA. The specimen's table records approximately 200,000 distinct CDR3 sequences. Source material: blood. The receptors stem from a human donor with ulcerative colitis or Crohn's disease, or a healthy co-twin of an affected twin (not recorded which).

The chain joins TRBV5-1 to TRBJ1-1; as DNA is missing, the TRBD1 call by TCRdb cannot be tested. The CDR3 contains 16 residues. Germline CDR1 reads SGHRS; CDR2 reads YFSETQ. CDR3 loop: CASSLAAGTGEAAAFF.

The gene calls are TRBV29-1 and TRBJ1-1; TCRdb's D gene call, TRBD1, goes unchecked for lack of DNA. CDR3 size: 11 residues. Looked up from germline, CDR1 is SQVTM and CDR2 is ANQGSEA. The CDR3 loop is CSVLKGGEAFF.

The rearrangement joins TRBV28 to TRBJ2-5; the D call from TCRdb, TRBD1, cannot be confirmed without DNA. Germline V lookup: CDR1 MDHEN, CDR2 SYDVKM. The CDR3 runs 14 residues. The CDR3 protein is CASSPYRAEETQYF.

The rearrangement uses TRBV3-1 and TRBJ1-6. The CDR3 extends over 14 amino acids. Germline V gives CDR1 LGHDT, CDR2 YNNKEL (reference sequence). CDR3 protein: CASSPDGYNSPLHF.

The CDR3 sequence: CASSLSSTGTDTQYF. The chain is built from TRBV27 and TRBJ2-3. The CDR3 has 15 residues. CDR1 and CDR2 from the germline V gene are MNHEY and SMNVEV (reference sequence).

This chain uses TRBV5-1 with TRBJ1-5; as DNA is missing, the TRBD1 call by TCRdb cannot be tested. Germline CDR1 is SGHRS and CDR2 is YFSETQ. The CDR3 is 15 amino acids. The CDR3 reads CASSFLGGQGQPQHF.

The V and J genes are TRBV6-2 or TRBV6-3 and TRBJ2-6; TCRdb outputs TRBD2, but without DNA this stays unchecked. The CDR3 runs to 16 residues. Germline assignment: CDR1 MNHEY and CDR2 SVGEGT. CDR3 amino acids: CASSYPGASGGNVLTF.

The rearrangement links TRBV27 to TRBJ1-1; TCRdb designates TRBD1, a call that cannot be tested without DNA. There are 14 residues in the CDR3. Germline CDR1 and CDR2: MNHEY and SMNVEV (reference sequence). The CDR3 loop is CASLKGGMNTEAFF.

The chain joins TRBV3-1 to TRBJ2-1; the D call from TCRdb, TRBD2, cannot be confirmed without DNA. This CDR3 has 16 amino acids. CDR1 is LGHDT and CDR2 is YNNKEL in the germline V gene (reference sequence). This chain's CDR3 is CASSPSLAGNNNEQFF.

The genes are TRBV5-1 and TRBJ2-3. The CDR3 length is 14 residues. Germline V lookup: CDR1 SGHRS, CDR2 YFSETQ. Here the CDR3 reads CASSLDFYTDTQYF. Using reference TRBV5-1 and TRBJ2-3 for the parts outside the CDR3, the full variable domain is KAGVTQTPRYLIKTRGQQVTLSCSPISGHRSVSWYQQTPGQGLQFLFEYFSETQRNKGNFPGRFSGRQFSNSRSEMNVSTLELGDSALYLCASSLDFYTDTQYFGPGTRLTVL.

V gene TRBV11-1 combines with J gene TRBJ2-1; TCRdb designates TRBD2, a call that cannot be tested without DNA. The V gene's germline CDR1 is SGHAT and CDR2 FQDESV (reference sequence). The CDR3 runs 20 residues. The CDR3 sequence: CASSRTSGDVDYSSYNEQFF.

The chain uses TRBV7-2 and TRBJ2-5. CDR1 and CDR2 (germline): SGHTA, FQGNSA. The CDR3 is made up of 12 amino acids. The chain's CDR3 is CASSLELETQYF.

The V and J genes are TRBV13 and TRBJ2-1; TCRdb gives TRBD1 as the D gene, but with no DNA this cannot be confirmed. CDR1 is PRHDT, CDR2 FYEKMQ, per germline (reference sequence). The CDR3 runs 13 residues. The CDR3 sequence is CASSLQGRVEQFF.

V usage is TRBV20-1 and J usage is TRBJ1-1. CDR3 size: 11 residues. Germline CDR1 reads DFQATT; CDR2 reads SNEGSKA (reference sequence). The chain's CDR3 is CSASSSEAAFF.

The chain has TRBV7-3 and TRBJ2-1; there is no DNA to check the TCRdb D call of TRBD2. The CDR3 runs 15 residues. Germline values: CDR1 SGHTA, CDR2 FQGTGA. CDR3 residues: CASSLWALRNNEQFF.

The rearrangement joins TRBV6-6 to TRBJ2-5; no DNA is available, so the TRBD2 call from TCRdb remains unchecked. The CDR3 extends over 14 amino acids. Germline-derived CDR1 and CDR2 are MNHNY and SVGAGI (reference sequence). Here the CDR3 reads CASSYSGGVETQYF.

The chain is built from TRBV7-8 and TRBJ2-5; as DNA is missing, the TRBD1 call by TCRdb cannot be tested. Looked up from germline, CDR1 is SGHVS and CDR2 is FQNEAQ. The CDR3 has 13 amino acids. The CDR3 here is CASSFVGGETQYF.